There are a few counts of the clone carrying this TCR beta chain. The lymph nodes were axillary draining lymph nodes from breast cancer patients. Germline values: CDR1 MNHEY, CDR2 SMNVEV (reference sequence). V was trimmed by 4 bases and J by 2 bases, leaving 12 bases between them. The CDR3 is 14 residues long. The sample comes from a study of breast tumors, draining lymph nodes, adjacent tissues. A single record per CDR3 protein comes from TCRdb applying MiXCR to the multiplex PCR reads. The table lists over 250,000 distinct CDR3 sequences, 30% to 35% of them singletons. Sequenced material: axillary lymph node tissue. The rearrangement joins TRBV27 to TRBJ2-7, with D perhaps TRBD1 (5 bases). The clonotype comes from a female donor with breast cancer. Some clones in this sample may be carry-over from other donors' samples. Here the CDR3 reads CASSSTTAPYEQYF. In nucleotides, the CDR3 is TGTGCCAGCAGTTCTACGACAGCCCCCTACGAGCAGTACTTC.